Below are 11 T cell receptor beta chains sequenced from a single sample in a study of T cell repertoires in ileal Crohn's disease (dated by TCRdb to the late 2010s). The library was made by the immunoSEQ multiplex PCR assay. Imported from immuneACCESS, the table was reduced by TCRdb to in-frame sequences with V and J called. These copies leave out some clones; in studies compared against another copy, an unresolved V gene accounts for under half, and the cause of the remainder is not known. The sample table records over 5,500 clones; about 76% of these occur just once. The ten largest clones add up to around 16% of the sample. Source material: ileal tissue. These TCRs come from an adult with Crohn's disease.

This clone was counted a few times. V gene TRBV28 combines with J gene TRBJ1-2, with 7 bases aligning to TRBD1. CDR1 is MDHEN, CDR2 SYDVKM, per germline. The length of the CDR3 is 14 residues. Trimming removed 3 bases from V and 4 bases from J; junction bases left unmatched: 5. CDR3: CASSFKGAGYGYTF. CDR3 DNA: TGTGCCAGCAGTTTTAAGGGGGCCGGCTATGGCTACACCTTC.

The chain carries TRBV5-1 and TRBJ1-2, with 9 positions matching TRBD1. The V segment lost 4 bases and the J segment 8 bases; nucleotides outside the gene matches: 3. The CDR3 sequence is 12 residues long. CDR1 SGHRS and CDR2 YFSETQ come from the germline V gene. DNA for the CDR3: TGCGCCAGCAGCGCGGGACAGGGAGGCTACACCTTC. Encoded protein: CASSAGQGGYTF.

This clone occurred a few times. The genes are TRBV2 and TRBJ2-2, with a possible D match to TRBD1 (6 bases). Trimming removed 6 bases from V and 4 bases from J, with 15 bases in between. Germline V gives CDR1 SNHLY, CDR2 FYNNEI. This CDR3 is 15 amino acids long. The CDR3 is CASSQWTATTGELFF. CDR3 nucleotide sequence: TGTGCCAGCAGCCAATGGACAGCCACCACCGGGGAGCTGTTTTTT.

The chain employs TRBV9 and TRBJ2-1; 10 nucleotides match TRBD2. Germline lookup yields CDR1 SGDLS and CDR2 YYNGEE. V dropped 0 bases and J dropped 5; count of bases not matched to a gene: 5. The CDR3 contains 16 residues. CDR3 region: CASSVASGSYDNEQFF. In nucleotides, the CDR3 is TGTGCCAGCAGCGTAGCTAGCGGGAGTTATGACAATGAGCAGTTCTTC.

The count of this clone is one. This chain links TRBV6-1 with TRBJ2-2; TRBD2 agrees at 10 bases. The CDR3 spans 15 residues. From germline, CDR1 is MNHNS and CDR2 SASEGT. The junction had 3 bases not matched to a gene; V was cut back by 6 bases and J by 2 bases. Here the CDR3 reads CASRGLAQNTGELFF. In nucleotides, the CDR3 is TGTGCCAGCAGGGGACTAGCGCAAAACACCGGGGAGCTGTTTTTT.

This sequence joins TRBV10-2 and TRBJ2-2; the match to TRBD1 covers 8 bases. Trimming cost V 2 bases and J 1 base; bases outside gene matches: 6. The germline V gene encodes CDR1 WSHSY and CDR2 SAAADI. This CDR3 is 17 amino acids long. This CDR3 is CASSEGTGTGNTGELFF. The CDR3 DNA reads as TGCGCCAGCAGTGAGGGTACCGGGACAGGGAACACCGGGGAGCTGTTTTTT.

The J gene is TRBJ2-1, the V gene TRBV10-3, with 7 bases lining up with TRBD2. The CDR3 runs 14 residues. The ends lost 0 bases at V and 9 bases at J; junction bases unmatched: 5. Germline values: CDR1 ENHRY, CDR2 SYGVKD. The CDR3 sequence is CAISESRERGEQFF. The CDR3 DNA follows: TGTGCCATCAGTGAGTCGCGGGAGAGGGGTGAGCAGTTCTTC.

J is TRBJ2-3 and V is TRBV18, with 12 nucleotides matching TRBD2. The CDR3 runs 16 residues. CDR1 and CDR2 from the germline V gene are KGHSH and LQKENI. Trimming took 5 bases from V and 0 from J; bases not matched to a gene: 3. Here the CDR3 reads CASSVGLAGSTDTQYF. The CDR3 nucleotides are TGTGCCAGCTCAGTGGGACTAGCGGGCAGCACAGATACGCAGTATTTT.

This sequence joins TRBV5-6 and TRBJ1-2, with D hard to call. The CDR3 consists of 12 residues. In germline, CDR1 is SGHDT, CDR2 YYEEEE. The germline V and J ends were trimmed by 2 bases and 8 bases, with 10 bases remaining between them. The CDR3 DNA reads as TGTGCCAGCAGCTTTATAGAAAGCGGCTACACCTTC. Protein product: CASSFIESGYTF. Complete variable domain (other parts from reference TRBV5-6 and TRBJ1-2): DAGVTQSPTHLIKTRGQQVTLRCSPKSGHDTVSWYQQALGQGPQFIFQYYEEEERQRGNFPDRFSGHQFPNYSSELNVNALLLGDSALYLCASSFIESGYTFGSGTRLTVV.

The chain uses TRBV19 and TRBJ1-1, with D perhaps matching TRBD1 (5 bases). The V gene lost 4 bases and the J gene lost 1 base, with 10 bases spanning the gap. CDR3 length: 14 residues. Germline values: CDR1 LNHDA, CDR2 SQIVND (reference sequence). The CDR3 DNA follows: TGTGCCAGTAGTAATCAGGGCCCGAACACTGAAGCTTTCTTT. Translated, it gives CASSNQGPNTEAFF.

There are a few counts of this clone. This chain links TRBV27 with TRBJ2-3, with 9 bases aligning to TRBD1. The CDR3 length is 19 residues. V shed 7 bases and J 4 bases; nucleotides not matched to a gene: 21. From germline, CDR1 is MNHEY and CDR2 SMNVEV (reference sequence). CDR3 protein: CASTPVFGQGRFSSDTQYF. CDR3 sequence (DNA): TGTGCCAGCACTCCTGTTTTTGGACAGGGGAGGTTTAGTTCAGATACGCAGTATTTT.